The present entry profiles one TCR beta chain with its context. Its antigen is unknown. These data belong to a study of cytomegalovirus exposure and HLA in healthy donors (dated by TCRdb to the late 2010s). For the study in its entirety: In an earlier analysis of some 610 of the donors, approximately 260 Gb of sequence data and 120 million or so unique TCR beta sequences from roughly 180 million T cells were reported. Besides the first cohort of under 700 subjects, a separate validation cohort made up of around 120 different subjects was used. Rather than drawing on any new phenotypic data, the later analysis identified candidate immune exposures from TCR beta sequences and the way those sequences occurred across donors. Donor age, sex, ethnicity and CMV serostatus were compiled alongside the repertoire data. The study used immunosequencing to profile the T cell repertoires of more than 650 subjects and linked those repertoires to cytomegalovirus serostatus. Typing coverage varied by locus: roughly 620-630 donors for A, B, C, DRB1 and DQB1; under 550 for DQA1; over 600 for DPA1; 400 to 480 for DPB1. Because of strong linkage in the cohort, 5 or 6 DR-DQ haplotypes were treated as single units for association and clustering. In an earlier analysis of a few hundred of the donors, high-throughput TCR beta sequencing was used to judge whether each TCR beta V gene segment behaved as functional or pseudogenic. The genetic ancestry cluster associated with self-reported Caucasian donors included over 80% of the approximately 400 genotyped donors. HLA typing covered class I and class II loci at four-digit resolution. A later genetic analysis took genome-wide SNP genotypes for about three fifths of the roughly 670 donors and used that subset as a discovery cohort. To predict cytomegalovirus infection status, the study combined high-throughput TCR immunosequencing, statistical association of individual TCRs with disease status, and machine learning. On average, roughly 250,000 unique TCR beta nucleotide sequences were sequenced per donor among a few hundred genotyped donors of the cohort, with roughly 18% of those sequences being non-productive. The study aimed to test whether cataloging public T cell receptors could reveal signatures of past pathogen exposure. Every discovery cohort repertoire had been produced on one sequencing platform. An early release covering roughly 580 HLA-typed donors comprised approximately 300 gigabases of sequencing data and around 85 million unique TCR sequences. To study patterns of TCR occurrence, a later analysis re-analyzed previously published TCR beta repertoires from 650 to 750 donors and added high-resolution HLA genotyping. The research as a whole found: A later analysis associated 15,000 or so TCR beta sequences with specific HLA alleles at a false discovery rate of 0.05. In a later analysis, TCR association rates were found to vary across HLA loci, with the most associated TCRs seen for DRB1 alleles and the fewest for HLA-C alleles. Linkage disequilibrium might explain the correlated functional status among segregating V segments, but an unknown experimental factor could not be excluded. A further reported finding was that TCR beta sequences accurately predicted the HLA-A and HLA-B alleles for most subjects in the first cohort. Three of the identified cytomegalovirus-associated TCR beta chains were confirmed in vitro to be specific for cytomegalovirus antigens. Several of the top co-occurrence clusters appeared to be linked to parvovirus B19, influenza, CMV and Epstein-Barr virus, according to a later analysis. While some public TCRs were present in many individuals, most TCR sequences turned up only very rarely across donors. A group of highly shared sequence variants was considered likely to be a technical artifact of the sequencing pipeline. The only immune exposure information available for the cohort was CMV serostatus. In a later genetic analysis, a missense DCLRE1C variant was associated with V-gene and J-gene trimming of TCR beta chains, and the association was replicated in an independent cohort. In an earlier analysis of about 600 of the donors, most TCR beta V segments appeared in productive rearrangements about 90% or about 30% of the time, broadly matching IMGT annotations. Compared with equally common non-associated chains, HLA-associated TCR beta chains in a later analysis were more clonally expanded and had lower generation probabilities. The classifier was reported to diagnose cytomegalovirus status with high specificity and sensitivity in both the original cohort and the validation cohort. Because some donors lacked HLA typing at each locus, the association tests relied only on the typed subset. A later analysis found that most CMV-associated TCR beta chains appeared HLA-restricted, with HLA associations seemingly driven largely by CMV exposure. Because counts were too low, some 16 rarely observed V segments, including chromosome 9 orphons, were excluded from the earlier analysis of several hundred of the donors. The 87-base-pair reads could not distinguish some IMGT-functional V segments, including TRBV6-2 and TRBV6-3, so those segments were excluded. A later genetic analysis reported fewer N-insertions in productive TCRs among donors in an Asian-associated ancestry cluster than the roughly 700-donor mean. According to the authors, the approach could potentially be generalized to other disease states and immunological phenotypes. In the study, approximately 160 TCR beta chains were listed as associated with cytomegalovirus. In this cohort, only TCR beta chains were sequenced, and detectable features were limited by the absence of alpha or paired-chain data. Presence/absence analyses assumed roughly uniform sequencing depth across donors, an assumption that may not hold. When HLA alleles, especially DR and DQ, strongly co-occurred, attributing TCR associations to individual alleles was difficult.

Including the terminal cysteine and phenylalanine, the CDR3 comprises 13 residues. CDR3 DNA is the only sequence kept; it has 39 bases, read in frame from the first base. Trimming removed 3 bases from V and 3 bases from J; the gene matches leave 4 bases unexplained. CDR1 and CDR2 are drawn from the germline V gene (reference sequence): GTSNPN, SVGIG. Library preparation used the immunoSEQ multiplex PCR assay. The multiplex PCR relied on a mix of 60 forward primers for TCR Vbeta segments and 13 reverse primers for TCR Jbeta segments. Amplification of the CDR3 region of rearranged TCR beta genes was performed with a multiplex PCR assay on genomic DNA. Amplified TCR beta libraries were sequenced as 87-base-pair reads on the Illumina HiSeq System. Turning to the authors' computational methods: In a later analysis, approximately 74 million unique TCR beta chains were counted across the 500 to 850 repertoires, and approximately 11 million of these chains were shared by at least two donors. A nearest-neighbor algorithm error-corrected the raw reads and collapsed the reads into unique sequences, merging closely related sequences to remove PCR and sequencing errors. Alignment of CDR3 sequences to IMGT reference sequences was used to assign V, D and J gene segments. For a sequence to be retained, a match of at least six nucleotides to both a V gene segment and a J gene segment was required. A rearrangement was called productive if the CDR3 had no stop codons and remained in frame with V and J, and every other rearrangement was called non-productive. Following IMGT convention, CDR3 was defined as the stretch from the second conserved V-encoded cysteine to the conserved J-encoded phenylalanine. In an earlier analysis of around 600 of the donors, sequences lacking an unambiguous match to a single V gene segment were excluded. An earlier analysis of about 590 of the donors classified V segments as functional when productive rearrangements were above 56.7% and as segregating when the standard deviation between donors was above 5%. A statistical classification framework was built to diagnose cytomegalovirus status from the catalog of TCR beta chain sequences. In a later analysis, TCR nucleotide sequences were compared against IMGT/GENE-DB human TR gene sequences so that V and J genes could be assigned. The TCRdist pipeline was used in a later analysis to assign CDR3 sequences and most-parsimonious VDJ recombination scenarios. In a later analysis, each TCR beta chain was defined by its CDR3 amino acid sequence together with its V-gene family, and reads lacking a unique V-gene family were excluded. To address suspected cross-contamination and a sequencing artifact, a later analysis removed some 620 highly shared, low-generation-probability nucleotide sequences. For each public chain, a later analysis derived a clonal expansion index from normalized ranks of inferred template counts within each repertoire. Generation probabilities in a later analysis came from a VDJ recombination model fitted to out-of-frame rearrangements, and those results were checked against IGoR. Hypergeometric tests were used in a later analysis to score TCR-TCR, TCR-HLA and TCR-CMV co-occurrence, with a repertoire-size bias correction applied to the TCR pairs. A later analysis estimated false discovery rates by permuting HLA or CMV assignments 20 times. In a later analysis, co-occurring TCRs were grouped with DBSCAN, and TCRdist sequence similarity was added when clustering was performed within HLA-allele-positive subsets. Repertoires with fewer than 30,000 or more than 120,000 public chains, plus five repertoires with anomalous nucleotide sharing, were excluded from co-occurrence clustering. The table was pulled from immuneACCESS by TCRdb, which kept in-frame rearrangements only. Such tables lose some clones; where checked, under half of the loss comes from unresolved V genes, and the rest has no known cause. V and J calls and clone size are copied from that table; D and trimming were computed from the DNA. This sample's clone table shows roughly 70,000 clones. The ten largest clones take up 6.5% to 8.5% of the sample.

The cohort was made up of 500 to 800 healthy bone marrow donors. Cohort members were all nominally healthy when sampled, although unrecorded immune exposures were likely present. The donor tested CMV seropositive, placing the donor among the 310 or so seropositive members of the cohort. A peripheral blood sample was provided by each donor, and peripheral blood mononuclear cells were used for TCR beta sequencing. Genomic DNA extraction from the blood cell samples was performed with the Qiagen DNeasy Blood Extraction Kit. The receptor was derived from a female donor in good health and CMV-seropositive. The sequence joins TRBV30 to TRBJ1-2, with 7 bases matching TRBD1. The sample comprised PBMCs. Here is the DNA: TGTGCCTGGAGGGCCGGGACAGACTATGGCTACACCTTC. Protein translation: CAWRAGTDYGYTF.